This T cell receptor (beta chain) is drawn from a study of T cell repertoires in cytomegalovirus infection. Study-level background: Evidence of both CMV infection and a matching HLA type came from public TCR beta signatures. Notes on the study in general: HLA-C-restricted TCR beta clonotypes specific for CMV led the ex vivo response. Cumulative public TCR beta family frequency identified carriers of CMV plus the relevant HLA.

TCRdb independently ran MiXCR on the reads; one entry per CDR3 protein. The sample has over 200,000 distinct CDR3 sequences, around 15% seen once. There are a few counts of this clonotype. Its target is not known. The V gene end was trimmed by 7 bases and the J gene end by 6 bases; junction bases not matched to a gene: 9. Looked up from germline, CDR1 is MGHDK and CDR2 is SYGVNS. This CDR3 is built from 14 residues. The V and J genes are TRBV25-1 and TRBJ2-7, with 10 positions matching TRBD2. The sequenced material came from PBMCs. This receptor was obtained from a human donor in good health (CMV status not recorded). Some clones in this sample may be carry-over from other donors' samples. The CDR3 here is CASNPSGRWLEQYF. The CDR3 region has the DNA TGTGCCAGCAACCCTAGCGGGAGATGGCTCGAGCAGTACTTC.